This T cell receptor (beta chain) was obtained from a study of OX40 agonist ivuxolimab in advanced cancers. With regard to the full study: Ivuxolimab was an agonistic, fully human IgG2 monoclonal antibody directed against OX40 (CD134), a costimulatory receptor. Intravenous ivuxolimab was administered to patients every 2 weeks at six dose levels: 0.01, 0.1, 0.3, 1.5, 3 and 10 mg/kg. Of the 50 or so patients in dose escalation, about 20 had hepatocellular carcinoma, some 15 had melanoma, 9 had renal cell carcinoma and 9 had head and neck cancer. In the dose-escalation cohort, 82.7% of patients were male, and the mean age was approximately 64 years, with a range of about 23 to 85. Prior anti-PD-1, anti-PD-L1 or anti-CTLA-4 therapy was permitted, and 30% to 50% of dose-escalation patients had received checkpoint inhibitors. Partial responses were achieved by three dose-escalation patients, of whom one had hepatocellular carcinoma and two had cutaneous melanoma. Peripheral TCRbeta sequencing aimed to test whether ivuxolimab altered TCR sequence diversity and caused clonal T-cell expansion. The monotherapy dose-escalation portion (N = 52 patients) of the phase I ivuxolimab trial is reported in the paper. Beyond this particular receptor, the publication reports: Which antigens the clonally expanded peripheral T cells were specific for was not determined. On average, CD8+ T cells showed more expanded clones than CD4+ T cells after ivuxolimab. Clonal expansion of both CD4+ and CD8+ blood T cells was observed from baseline to week 6 at doses 0.1 to 3.0 mg/kg. Low levels of normalized T-cell clonal expansion were also seen in some patients who did not respond. In partial responders in the 0.1-3.0 mg/kg groups, normalized peripheral clonal expansion was found to be among the lowest, especially among CD8+ T cells.

Patients with a history of autoimmune disease or receiving systemic immunosuppression were excluded from the trial. In every dose cohort, peripheral blood was drawn for TCR sequencing at baseline, cycle 4 day 1, and cycle 7 day 1. The samples were taken from a phase I, first-in-human, multicenter, open-label dose-escalation trial of ivuxolimab. Adults with locally advanced or metastatic melanoma, renal cell carcinoma, hepatocellular carcinoma or head and neck squamous cell carcinoma were enrolled in the trial. Before TCR sequencing, CD4+ T cells and CD8+ T cells from peripheral blood were sorted into separate populations. For CDR1 and CDR2, the germline V gene (reference sequence) lists SSHAT and FNYEAQ. The CDR3 spans 15 residues, from the cysteine through the phenylalanine. Only the CDR3 region is kept as DNA, spanning 45 bases read in frame from base 1. At the junction V is shortened by 8 bases and J by 4 bases, with 20 bases in between.

Notes on this clone: Its antigen is unknown. No much larger clone is present one base from it, and per-base qualities are unavailable.

To sequence the TCRbeta CDR3 region, genomic DNA was isolated from the sorted cells. TCRbeta CDR3 regions were sequenced using the immunoSEQ Assay. This immuneACCESS table, as held by TCRdb, lists in-frame sequences with V and J called but not all clones. Of the missing ones, under half trace to an unresolved V gene in checked studies; the others have no known cause. Within this sample are about 19,000 clones, with more than 70% of them counted one time only. Roughly 30% of the sample lies in the top ten. The sequence links TRBV7-7 to TRBJ1-1; no D gene can be assigned with confidence. The clonotype originates from an adult with an advanced solid tumor such as melanoma, head and neck, liver or kidney cancer. Specimen: CD4+ or CD8+ T cells sorted from blood, collected in a trial of the OX40 agonist ivuxolimab. CDR3 region: CASLAGQPSSTEAFF. The DNA is as follows: TGTGCCAGCCTAGCCGGGCAGCCCTCAAGCACTGAAGCTTTCTTT.